The T cell receptor beta chain described here comes from a study of control samples from healthy donors and cancer patients. Using immunoSEQ multiplex PCR, the repertoire was profiled, and TCRdb retains in-frame clones only, with some absent. The table includes around 180,000 clones, 75% to 95% detected once. V was clipped by 6 bases and J by 4 bases, with 9 bases between them. Germline lookup yields CDR1 MDHEN and CDR2 SYDVKM. The CDR3 contains 13 residues. V usage is TRBV28 and J usage is TRBJ2-2; D uncertain. The TCR comes from a woman aged 40 to 50 in good health. The sequenced material came from blood. CDR3 coding DNA: TGTGCCAGCAGACACCAGACCACCGGGGAGCTGTTTTTT. Its protein product is CASRHQTTGELFF.